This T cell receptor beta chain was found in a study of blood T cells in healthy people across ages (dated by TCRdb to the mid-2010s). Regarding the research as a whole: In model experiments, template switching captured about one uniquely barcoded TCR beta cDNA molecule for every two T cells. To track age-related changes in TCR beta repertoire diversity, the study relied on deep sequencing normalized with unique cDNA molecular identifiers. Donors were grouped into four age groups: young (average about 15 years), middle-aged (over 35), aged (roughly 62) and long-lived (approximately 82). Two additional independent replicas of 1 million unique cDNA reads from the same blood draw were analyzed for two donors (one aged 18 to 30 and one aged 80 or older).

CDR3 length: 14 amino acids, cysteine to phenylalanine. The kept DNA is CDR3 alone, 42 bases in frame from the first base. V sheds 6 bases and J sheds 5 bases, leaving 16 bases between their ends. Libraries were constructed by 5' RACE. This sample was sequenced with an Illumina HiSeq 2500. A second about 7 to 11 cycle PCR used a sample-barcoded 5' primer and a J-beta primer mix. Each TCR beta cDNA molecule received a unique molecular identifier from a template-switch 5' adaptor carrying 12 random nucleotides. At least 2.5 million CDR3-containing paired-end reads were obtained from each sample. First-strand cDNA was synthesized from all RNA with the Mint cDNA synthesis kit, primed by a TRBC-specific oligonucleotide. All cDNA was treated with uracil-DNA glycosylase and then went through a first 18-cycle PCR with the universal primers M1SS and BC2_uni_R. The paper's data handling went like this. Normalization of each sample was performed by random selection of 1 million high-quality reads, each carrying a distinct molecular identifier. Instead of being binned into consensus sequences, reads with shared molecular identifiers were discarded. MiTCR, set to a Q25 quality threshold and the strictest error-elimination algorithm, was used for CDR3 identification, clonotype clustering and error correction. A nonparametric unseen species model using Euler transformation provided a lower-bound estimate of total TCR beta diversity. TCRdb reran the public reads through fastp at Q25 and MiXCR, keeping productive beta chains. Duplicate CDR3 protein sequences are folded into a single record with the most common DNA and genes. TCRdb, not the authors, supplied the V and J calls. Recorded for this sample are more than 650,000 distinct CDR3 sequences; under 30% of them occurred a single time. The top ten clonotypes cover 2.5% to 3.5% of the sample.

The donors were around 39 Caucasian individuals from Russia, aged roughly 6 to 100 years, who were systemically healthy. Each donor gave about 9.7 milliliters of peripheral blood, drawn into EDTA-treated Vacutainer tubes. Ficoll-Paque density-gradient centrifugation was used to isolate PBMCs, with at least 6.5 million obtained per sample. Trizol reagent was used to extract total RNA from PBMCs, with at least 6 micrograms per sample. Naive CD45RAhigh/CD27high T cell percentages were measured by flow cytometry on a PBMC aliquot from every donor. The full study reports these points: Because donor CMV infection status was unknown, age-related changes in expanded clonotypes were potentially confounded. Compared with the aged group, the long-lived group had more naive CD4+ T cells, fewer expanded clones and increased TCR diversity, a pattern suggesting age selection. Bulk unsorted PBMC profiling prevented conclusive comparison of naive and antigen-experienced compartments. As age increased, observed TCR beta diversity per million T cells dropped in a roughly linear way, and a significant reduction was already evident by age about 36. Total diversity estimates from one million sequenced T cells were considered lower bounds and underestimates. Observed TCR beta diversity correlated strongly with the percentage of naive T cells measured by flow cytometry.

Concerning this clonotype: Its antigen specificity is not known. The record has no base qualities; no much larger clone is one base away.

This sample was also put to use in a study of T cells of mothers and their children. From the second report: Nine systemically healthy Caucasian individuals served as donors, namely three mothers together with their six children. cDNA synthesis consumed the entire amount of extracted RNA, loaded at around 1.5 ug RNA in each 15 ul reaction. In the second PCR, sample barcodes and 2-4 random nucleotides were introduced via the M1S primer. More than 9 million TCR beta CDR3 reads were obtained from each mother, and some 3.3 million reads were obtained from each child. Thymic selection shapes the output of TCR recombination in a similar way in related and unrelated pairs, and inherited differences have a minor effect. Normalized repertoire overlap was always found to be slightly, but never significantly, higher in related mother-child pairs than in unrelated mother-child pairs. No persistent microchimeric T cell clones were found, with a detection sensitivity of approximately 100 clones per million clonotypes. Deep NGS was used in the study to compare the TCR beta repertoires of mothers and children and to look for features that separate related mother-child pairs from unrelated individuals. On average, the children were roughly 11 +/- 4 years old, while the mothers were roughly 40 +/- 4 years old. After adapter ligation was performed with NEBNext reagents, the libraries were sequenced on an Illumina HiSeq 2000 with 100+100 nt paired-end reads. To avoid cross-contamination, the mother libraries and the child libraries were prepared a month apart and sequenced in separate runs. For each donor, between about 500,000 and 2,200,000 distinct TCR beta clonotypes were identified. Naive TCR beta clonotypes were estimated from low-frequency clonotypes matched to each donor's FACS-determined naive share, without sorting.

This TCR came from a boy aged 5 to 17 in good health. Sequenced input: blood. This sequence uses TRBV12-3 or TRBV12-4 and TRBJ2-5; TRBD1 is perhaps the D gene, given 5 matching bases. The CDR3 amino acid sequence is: CASSPDRIGETQYF. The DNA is TGTGCCAGCAGCCCCGACAGAATCGGGGAGACCCAGTACTTC.